This T cell receptor beta chain comes out of a study of Graves' ophthalmopathy and Graves' hyperthyroidism. Using RNA transcripts, the TCR beta CDR3 regions were amplified. The first-round RT-PCR employed HTBI primers together with the Qiagen OneStep RT-PCR kit. A multiplex PCR was then performed as the second round. MiXCR was run by TCRdb on the multiplex PCR reads, yielding one entry per CDR3 protein. The sample consists of some 400,000 distinct CDR3 sequences, about 17% of them appearing once. This clonotype came up many times. The germline V gene has CDR1 MNHEY and CDR2 SVGEGT. This CDR3 contains 15 residues. V was cut by 6 bases and J by 2 bases, with 17 bases left in between.

The origin of this receptor is a woman younger than 35 with Graves' ophthalmopathy. The V and J genes are TRBV6-2 or TRBV6-3 and TRBJ2-7; D not resolved. Sequenced material: peripheral blood. Here the CDR3 DNA reads TGTGCCAGCAGAACGATCCTGCCTTATACCTACGAGCAGTACTTC. Translating gives CASRTILPYTYEQYF.